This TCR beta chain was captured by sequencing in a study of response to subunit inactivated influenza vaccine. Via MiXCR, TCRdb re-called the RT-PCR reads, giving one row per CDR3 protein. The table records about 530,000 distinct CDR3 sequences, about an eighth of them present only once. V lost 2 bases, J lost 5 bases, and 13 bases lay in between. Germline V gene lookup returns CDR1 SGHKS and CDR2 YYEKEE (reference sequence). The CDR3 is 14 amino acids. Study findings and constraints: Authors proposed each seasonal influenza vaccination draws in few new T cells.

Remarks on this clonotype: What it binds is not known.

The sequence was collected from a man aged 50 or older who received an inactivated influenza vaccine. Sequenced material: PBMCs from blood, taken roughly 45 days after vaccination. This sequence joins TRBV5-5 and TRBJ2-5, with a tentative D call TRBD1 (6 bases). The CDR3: CASSLRTVSETQYF. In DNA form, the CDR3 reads TGTGCCAGCAGCTTAAGGACAGTTTCGGAGACCCAGTACTTC.